The 17 T cell receptor beta chains listed next were all sequenced from one sample in a study of sequential checkpoint blockade in melanoma. Repertoires were generated with immunoSEQ multiplex PCR, while TCRdb's copy carries only in-frame clones and drops some. The sample has around 10,000 clones, less than 30% seen once. Treatment reported: randomized to nivolumab then ipilimumab (arm A) or the reverse (arm B). This specimen consisted of tumor tissue (inferred from file names), obtained from a patient given nivolumab and ipilimumab in sequence. These TCRs come from a human donor with melanoma.

The rearrangement links TRBV29-1 to TRBJ2-5; D gene unclear. Germline V gives CDR1 SQVTM, CDR2 ANQGSEA. The V gene lost 4 bases and the J gene lost 5 bases, with 11 bases spanning the gap. The CDR3 sequence is 12 residues long. CDR3 in DNA: TGCAGCGTTGTTCTTAGAGTTGAGACCCAGTACTTC. As protein: CSVVLRVETQYF.

There are a few counts of this clone. CDR3 DNA sequence: TGTGCCAGCAGCTTGACAGGGGGTTACAATTCACCCCTCCACTTT. Its translation: CASSLTGGYNSPLHF. This chain links TRBV11-3 with TRBJ1-6; 9 bases align to TRBD1. This CDR3 contains 15 residues. Germline CDR1 and CDR2: SGHNT and YENEEA. Germline trimming cut 3 bases from V and 7 bases from J; bases unmatched to any gene: 4. Variable domain in full (rest from reference TRBV11-3 and TRBJ1-6): EAGVVQSPRYKIIEKKQPVAFWCNPISGHNTLYWYLQNLGQGPELLIRYENEEAVDDSQLPKDRFSAERLKGVDSTLKIQPAELGDSAVYLCASSLTGGYNSPLHFGNGTRLTVT.

The table lists this clone with a few counts. J is TRBJ1-3 and V is TRBV6-4; D is uncertain. The CDR3 contains 11 residues. Trimming left V 7 bases short and J 3 bases short, with 4 bases between. Germline lookup yields CDR1 MRHNA and CDR2 SNTAGT. The CDR3 loop is CASTGGNTIYF. The CDR3, as DNA: TGTGCCAGCACCGGTGGAAACACCATATATTTT.

In its sample, this clone was seen once. V usage is TRBV5-1 and J usage is TRBJ2-1, with D hard to call. Germline assignment: CDR1 SGHRS and CDR2 YFSETQ. The CDR3 length is 15 residues. Trimming left V 3 bases short and J 0 bases short, with 10 bases between. CDR3 sequence (DNA): TGCGCCAGCAGCTACCGTGGGGACTCCTACAATGAGCAGTTCTTC. It codes for CASSYRGDSYNEQFF.

This clone was observed a handful of times. This rearrangement joins TRBV1 to TRBJ2-7. TRBV1 is termed a pseudogene. The CDR3 contains 13 residues. The CDR3 sequence is CASSLRDGYEQYF. For the CDR3, the DNA is TGCGCCAGCAGCCTACGGGACGGTTACGAGCAGTACTTC.

DNA for the CDR3: TGCGCCAGCAGCTTGGTGGCAGGTAACACAGATACGCAGTATTTT. Protein sequence: CASSLVAGNTDTQYF. The chain recombines TRBV5-1 with TRBJ2-3; no clear D gene. The CDR3 loop spans 15 amino acids. V was shortened by 0 bases and J by 2 bases, with 10 bases between the two germline ends. The V gene's germline CDR1 is SGHRS and CDR2 YFSETQ.

This clone was recorded at least ten times. The rearrangement links TRBV11-3 to TRBJ1-2; the D is unclear. The ends were cut back, 7 bases at V and 0 bases at J, with 12 bases in the middle. The CDR3 contains 14 residues. Germline CDR1 reads SGHNT; CDR2 reads YENEEA. The CDR3 spells CASTGSLANYGYTF. The CDR3 DNA reads TGTGCCAGCACCGGATCCTTAGCTAACTATGGCTACACCTTC.

The V gene is TRBV9, the J gene TRBJ2-1, with TRBD2 identical over 13 bases. With V trimmed by 4 bases and J by 0 bases, 7 bases remained unmatched. The germline CDR1 and CDR2 sequences are SGDLS and YYNGEE. The CDR3 covers 18 residues. The CDR3 DNA reads TGTGCCAGCAGCCCGGGACTAGCGGGGCCGAGCTCCTACAATGAGCAGTTCTTC. Translated, it gives CASSPGLAGPSSYNEQFF.

CDR3 residues: CASSPGLGYNEQFF. The DNA for the CDR3 is TGTGCCAGTAGTCCCGGACTCGGCTACAATGAGCAGTTCTTC. The chain joins TRBV19 to TRBJ2-1, with D possibly matching TRBD2 (5 bases). V lost 5 bases, J lost 3 bases, and 11 bases lay in between. The CDR3 spans 14 residues. Germline V gives CDR1 LNHDA, CDR2 SQIVND (reference sequence).

This clone was found many times. This chain joins TRBV11-3 and TRBJ1-2; TRBD1 aligns across 8 bases. The CDR3 length is 15 residues. J was trimmed by 4 bases and V by 5 bases; bases with no gene match: 9. Germline loops: CDR1 SGHNT, CDR2 YENEEA. CDR3 protein: CASSPGGQEIYGYTF. The CDR3 DNA sequence: TGTGCCAGCAGCCCTGGGGGACAGGAGATCTATGGCTACACCTTC.

This clone was seen more than once but under ten times. The chain couples TRBV11-3 to TRBJ2-1; 7 bases fit TRBD2. Per the germline V gene, CDR1 is SGHNT and CDR2 is YENEEA. V shed 0 bases and J 4 bases; nucleotides not matched to a gene: 6. The CDR3 extends over 16 amino acids. CDR3 bases: TGTGCCAGCAGCTTAGATTGGGGGGGTTATTACAATGAGCAGTTCTTC. It specifies CASSLDWGGYYNEQFF.

This chain joins TRBV30 and TRBJ1-5; 8 bases match TRBD1. This CDR3 has 13 residues. Losses at the gene ends were 5 bases for V and 5 bases for J; bases not matched to a gene: 5. Germline CDR1 reads GTSNPN; CDR2 reads SVGIG (reference sequence). This chain's CDR3 is CAWGQGRDQPQHF. CDR3 coding DNA: TGTGCCTGGGGACAGGGCCGTGATCAGCCCCAGCATTTT.

A few counts support this clone. The rearrangement uses TRBV6-8 and TRBJ2-3; TRBD2 agrees at 8 bases. The CDR3 sequence is 15 residues long. V gave up 6 bases and J gave up 6 bases; unmatched junction bases: 11. CDR1 and CDR2 from the germline V gene are MNHGY and SAAAGT. CDR3: CASSNLAAGEDTQYF. In nucleotides, the CDR3 is TGTGCCAGCAGCAACTTAGCAGCGGGGGAGGATACGCAGTATTTT.

The table lists this clone with a few counts. The genes are TRBV6-8 and TRBJ1-1, with unresolved D. The germline V and J ends were trimmed by 4 bases and 1 base, with 10 bases remaining between them. The CDR3 is 14 residues long. Germline values: CDR1 MNHGY, CDR2 SAAAGT. The CDR3 protein is CASSSTYWNTEAFF. The DNA of the CDR3 is TGTGCCAGCAGTTCCACGTACTGGAACACTGAAGCTTTCTTT.

This clone occurred many times. This rearrangement joins TRBV11-3 to TRBJ2-5; the D is unclear. The V and J ends lost 0 bases and 9 bases respectively, with 14 bases between them. The germline V gene has CDR1 SGHNT and CDR2 YENEEA. This CDR3 region has 14 residues. The CDR3 loop reads CASSLDGLAGAQYF. The CDR3 DNA is TGTGCCAGCAGCTTAGATGGTCTGGCTGGGGCCCAGTACTTC.

The rearrangement links TRBV30 to TRBJ2-5; D may be TRBD2 (6 bases). The germline V gene encodes CDR1 GTSNPN and CDR2 SVGIG (reference sequence). The CDR3 is 15 amino acids. The V end lost 0 bases, the J end lost 4 bases, and 15 bases lay between the germline ends. CDR3 sequence reads: CAWSVPSGVGETQYF. The CDR3 coding sequence is TGTGCCTGGAGTGTACCGTCGGGGGTTGGAGAGACCCAGTACTTC.

V gene TRBV6-8 combines with J gene TRBJ2-7; 7 bases are a match to TRBD2. This CDR3 contains 14 residues. CDR1 is MNHGY and CDR2 is SAAAGT in the germline V gene. J gave up 2 bases and V 8 bases, and 9 bases lay outside the gene matches. The CDR3 DNA sequence: TGTGCCAGCCTGATGCTTGGGGGGGCCTACGAGCAGTACTTC. It is translated as CASLMLGGAYEQYF.